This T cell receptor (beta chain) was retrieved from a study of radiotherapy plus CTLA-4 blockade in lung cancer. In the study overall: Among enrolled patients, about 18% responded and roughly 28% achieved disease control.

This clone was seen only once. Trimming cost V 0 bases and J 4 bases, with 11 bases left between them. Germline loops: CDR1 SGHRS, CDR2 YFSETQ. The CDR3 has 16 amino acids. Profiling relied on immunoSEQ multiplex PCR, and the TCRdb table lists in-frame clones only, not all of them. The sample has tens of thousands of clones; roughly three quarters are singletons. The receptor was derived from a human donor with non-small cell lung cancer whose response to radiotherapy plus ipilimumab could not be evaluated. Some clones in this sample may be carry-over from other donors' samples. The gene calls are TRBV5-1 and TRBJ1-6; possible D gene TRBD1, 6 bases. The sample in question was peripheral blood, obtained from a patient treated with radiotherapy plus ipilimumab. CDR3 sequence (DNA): TGCGCCAGCAGCTTGGGGGGGCCTCGGTATAATTCACCCCTCCACTTT. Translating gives CASSLGGPRYNSPLHF.